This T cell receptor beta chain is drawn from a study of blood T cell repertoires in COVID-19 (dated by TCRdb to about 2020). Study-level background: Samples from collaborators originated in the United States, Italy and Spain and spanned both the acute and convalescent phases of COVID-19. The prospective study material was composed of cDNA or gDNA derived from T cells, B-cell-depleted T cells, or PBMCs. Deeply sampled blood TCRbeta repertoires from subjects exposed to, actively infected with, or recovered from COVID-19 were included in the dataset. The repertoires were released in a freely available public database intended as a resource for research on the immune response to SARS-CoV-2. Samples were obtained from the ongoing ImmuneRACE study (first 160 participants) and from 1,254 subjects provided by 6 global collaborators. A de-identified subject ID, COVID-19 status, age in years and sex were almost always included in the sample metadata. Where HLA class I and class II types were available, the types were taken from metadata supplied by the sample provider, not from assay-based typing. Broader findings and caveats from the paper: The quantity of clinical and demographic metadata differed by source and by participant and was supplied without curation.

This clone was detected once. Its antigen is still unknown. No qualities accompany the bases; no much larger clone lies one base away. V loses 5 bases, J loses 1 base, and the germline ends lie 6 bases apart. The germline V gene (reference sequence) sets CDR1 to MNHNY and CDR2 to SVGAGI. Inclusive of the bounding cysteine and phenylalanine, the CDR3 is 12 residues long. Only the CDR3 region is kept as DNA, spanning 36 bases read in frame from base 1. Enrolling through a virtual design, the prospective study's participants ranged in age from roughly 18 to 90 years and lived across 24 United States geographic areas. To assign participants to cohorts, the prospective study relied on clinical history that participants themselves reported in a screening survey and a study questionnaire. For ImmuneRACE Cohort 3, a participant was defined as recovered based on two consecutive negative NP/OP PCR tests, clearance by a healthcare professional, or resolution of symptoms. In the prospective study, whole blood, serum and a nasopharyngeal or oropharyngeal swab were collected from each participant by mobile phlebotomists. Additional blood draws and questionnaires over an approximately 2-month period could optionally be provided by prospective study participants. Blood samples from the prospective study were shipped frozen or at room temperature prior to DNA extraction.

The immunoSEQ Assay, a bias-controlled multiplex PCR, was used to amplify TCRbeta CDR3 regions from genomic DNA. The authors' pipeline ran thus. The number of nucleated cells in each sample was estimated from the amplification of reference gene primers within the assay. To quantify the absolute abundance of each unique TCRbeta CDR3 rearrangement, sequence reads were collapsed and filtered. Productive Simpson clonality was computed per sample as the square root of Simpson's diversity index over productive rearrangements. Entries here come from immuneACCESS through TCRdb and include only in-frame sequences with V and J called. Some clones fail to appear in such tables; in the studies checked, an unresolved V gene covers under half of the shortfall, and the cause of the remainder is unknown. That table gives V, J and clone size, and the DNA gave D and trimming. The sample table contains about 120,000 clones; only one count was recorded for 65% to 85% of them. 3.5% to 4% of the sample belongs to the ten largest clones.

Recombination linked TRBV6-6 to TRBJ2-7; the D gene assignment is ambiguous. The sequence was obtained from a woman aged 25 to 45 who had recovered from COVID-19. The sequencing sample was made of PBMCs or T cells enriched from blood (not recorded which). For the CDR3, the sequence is CASSLESYEQYF. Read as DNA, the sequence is TGTGCCAGCAGTCTGGAGTCCTACGAGCAGTACTTC.